This TCR beta chain was sequenced for a study of shared clonotypes between healthy human individuals. Across the whole study: In total, the donors were a couple of women and a few men aged 18 to 49.

Concerning this clone itself: Its antigen is currently unknown.

The material for each subset, its genomic DNA, was split evenly across several immunoSEQ plates. Method: immunoSEQ multiplex PCR; TCRdb's copy keeps in-frame clones and lacks some. The table records approximately 530,000 clones, around 95% of them present only once. Study-wide results and caveats: Only blood samples were collected, and tissue repertoires likely differ. It was observed that 5% to 6.5% of naive CD4 clonotypes were shared across a handful of donors.

With 5 bases removed from V and 5 bases from J, the gap between germline ends came to 13 bases. Germline CDR1 MNHEY, CDR2 SMNVEV (reference sequence). The length of the CDR3 is 13 residues. The chain is built from TRBV27 and TRBJ2-7; D perhaps matches TRBD1 (6 bases). The origin of this receptor is a young woman in good health. Sequenced input: naive CD4+ T cells sorted from blood. As to subset: CD45RA+ positively selected. The DNA for the CDR3 is TGTGCCAGCAGTCGCTGGGGGCTAGACGAGCAGTACTTC. It specifies CASSRWGLDEQYF.